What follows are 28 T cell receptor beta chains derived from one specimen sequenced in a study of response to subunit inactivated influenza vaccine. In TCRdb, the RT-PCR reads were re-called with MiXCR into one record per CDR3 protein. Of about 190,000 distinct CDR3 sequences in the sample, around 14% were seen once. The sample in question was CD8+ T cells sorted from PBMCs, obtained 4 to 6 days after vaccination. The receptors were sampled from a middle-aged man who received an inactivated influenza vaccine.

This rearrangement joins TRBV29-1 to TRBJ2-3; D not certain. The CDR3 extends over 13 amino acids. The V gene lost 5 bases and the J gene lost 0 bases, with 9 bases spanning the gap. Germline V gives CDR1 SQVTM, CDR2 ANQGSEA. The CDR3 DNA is TGCAGCGTTTTCCAGGAGAGCACAGATACGCAGTATTTT. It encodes CSVFQESTDTQYF.

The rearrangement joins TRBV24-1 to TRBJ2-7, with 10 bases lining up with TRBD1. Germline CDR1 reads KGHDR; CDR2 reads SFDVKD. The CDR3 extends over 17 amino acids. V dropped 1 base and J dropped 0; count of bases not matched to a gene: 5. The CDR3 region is CATSDFRGQGSSYEQYF. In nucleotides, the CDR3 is TGTGCCACCAGTGATTTCAGGGGACAGGGGAGCTCCTACGAGCAGTACTTC.

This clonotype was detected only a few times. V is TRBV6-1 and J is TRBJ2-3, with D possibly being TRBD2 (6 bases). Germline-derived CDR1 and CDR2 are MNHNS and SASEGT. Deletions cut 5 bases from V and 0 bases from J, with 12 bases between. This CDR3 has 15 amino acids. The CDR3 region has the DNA TGTGCCAGCAGTCCGGGGGAGAGGAGCACAGATACGCAGTATTTT. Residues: CASSPGERSTDTQYF.

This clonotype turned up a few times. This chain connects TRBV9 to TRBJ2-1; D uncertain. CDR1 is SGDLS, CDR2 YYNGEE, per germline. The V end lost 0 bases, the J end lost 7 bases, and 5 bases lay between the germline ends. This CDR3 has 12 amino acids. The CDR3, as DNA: TGTGCCAGCAGCGTAGTCGAGAATGAGCAGTTCTTC. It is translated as CASSVVENEQFF.

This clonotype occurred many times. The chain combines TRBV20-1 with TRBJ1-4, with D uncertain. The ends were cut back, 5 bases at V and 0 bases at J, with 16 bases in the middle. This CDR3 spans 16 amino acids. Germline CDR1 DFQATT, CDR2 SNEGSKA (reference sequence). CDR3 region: CSASDRLISTNEKLFF. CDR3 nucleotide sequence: TGCAGTGCTTCCGACCGCCTTATCTCAACTAATGAAAAACTGTTTTTT.

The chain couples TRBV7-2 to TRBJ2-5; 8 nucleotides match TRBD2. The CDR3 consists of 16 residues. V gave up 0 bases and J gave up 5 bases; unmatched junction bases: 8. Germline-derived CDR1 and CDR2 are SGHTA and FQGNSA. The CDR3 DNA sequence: TGTGCCAGCAGCTTAGCTCATCGGGAGGGCCGTGAGACCCAGTACTTC. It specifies CASSLAHREGRETQYF.

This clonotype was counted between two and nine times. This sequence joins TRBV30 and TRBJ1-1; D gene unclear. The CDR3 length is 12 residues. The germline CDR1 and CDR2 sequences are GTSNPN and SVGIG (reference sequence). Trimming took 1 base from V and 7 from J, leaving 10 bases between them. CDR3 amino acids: CAWSDPSLEAFF. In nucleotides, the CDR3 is TGTGCCTGGAGTGACCCAAGCCTTGAAGCTTTCTTT. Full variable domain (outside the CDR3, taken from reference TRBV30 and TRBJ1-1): SQTIHQWPATLVQPVGSPLSLECTVEGTSNPNLYWYRQAAGRGLQLLFYSVGIGQISSEVPQNLSASRPQDRQFILSSKKLLLSDSGFYLCAWSDPSLEAFFGQGTRLTVV.

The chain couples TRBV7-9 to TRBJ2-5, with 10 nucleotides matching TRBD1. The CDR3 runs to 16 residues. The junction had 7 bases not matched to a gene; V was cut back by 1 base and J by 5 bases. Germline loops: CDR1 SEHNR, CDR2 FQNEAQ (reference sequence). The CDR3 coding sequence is TGTGCCAGCAGCTTAGGGACAGGGGGGAGAAGGGAGACCCAGTACTTC. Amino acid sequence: CASSLGTGGRRETQYF.

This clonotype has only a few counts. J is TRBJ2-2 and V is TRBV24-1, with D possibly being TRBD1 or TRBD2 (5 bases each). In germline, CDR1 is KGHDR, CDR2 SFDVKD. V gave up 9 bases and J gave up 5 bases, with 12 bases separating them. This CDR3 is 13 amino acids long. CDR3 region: CATWDGGTGELFF. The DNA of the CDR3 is TGTGCCACCTGGGACGGTGGAACCGGGGAGCTGTTTTTT.

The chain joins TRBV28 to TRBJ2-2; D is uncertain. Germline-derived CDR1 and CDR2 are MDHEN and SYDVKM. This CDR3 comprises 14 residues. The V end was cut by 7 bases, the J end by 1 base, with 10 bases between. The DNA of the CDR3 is TGTGCCAGCACAAGGGTCGGGAACACCGGGGAGCTGTTTTTT. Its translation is CASTRVGNTGELFF.

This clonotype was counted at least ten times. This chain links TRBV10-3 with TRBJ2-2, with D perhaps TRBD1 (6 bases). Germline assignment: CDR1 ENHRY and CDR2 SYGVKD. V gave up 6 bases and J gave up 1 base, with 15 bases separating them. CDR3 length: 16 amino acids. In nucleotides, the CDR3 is TGTGCCATCAGATCGACGGGGACACTGAACACCGGGGAGCTGTTTTTT. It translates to CAIRSTGTLNTGELFF.

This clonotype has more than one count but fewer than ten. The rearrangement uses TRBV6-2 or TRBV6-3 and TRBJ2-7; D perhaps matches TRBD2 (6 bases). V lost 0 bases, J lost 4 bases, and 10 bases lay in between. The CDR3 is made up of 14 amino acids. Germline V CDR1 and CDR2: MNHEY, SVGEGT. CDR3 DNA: TGTGCCAGCAGTTACTCGATAGCGGATTACGAGCAGTACTTC. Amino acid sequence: CASSYSIADYEQYF.

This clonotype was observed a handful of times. The CDR3 protein is CASSEDSGYEQYF. Written as DNA, the CDR3 is TGTGCCAGCAGTGAGGACAGTGGCTACGAGCAGTACTTC. The chain recombines TRBV6-4 with TRBJ2-7; D is possibly TRBD1 (6 bases). This CDR3 is 13 amino acids long. Germline V CDR1 and CDR2: MRHNA, SNTAGT. The germline V and J ends were trimmed by 3 bases and 3 bases, with 9 bases remaining between them.

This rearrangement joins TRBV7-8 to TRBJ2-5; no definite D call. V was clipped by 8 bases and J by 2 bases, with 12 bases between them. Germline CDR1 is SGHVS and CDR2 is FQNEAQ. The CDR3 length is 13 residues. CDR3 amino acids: CASSEPKQETQYF. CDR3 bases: TGTGCCAGCTCCGAACCTAAACAAGAGACCCAGTACTTC.

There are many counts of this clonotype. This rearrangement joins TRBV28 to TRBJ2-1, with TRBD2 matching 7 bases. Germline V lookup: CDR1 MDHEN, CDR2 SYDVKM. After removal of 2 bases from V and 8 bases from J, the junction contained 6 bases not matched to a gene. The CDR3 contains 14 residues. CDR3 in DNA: TGTGCCAGCAGTTTAGCGGGAGAATTAGATGAGCAGTTCTTC. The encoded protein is CASSLAGELDEQFF.

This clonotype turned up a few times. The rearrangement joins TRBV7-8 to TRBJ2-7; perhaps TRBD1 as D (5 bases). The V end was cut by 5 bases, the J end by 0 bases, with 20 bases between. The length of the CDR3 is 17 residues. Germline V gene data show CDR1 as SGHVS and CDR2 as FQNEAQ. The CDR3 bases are TGTGCCAGCAGCCACGGTTCCGGCAGGGCCCCCTCCTACGAGCAGTACTTC. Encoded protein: CASSHGSGRAPSYEQYF.

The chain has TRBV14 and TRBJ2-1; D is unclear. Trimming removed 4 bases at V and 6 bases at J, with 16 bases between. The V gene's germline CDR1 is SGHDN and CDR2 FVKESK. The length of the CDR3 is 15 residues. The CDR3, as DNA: TGTGCCAGCAGCCCCAAAAGTGGACGGCTCAATGAGCAGTTCTTC. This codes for CASSPKSGRLNEQFF. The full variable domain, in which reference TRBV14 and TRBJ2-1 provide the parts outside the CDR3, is EAGVTQFPSHSVIEKGQTVTLRCDPISGHDNLYWYRRVMGKEIKFLLHFVKESKQDESGMPNNRFLAERTGGTYSTLKVQPAELEDSGVYFCASSPKSGRLNEQFFGPGTRLTVL.

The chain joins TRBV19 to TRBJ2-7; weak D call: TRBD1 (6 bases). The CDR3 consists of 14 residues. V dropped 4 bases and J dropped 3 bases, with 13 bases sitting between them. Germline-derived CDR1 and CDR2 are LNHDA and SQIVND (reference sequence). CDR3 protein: CASSTPGQDYEQYF. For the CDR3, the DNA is TGTGCCAGTAGTACTCCGGGACAAGACTACGAGCAGTACTTC.

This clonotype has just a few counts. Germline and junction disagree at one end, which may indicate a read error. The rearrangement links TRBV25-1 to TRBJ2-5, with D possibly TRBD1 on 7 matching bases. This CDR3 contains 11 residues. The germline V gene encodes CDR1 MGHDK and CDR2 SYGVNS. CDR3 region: CASSQGGHTMF. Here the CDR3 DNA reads TGTGCCAGCAGTCAGGGGGGACATACAATGTTC.

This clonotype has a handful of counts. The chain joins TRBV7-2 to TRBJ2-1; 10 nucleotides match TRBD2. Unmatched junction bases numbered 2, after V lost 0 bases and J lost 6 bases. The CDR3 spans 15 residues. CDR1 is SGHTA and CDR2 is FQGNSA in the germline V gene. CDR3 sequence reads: CASSLASGGTNEQFF. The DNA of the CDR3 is TGTGCCAGCAGCTTAGCTAGCGGGGGGACCAATGAGCAGTTCTTC.

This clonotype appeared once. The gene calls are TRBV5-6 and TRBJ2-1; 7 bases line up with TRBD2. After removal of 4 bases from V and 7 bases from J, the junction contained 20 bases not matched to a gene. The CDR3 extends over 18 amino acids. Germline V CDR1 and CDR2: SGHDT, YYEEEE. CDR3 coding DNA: TGTGCCAGCAGCGGTGTCCGGCGGTGGGAGGGGTTGTCGAATGAGCAGTTCTTC. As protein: CASSGVRRWEGLSNEQFF.

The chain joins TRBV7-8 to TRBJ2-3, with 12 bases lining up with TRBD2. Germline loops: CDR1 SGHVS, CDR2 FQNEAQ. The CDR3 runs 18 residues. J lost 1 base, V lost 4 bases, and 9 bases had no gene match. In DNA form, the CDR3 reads TGTGCCAGCAGCTCTAGACTAGCGGGGGATTCACGCACAGATACGCAGTATTTT. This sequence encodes CASSSRLAGDSRTDTQYF.

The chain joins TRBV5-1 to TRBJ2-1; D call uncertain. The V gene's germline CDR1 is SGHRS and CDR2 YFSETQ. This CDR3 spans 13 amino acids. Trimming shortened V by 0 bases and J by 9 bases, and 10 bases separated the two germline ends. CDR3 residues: CASSLVVGPEQFF. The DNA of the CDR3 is TGCGCCAGCAGCTTGGTTGTGGGTCCTGAGCAGTTCTTC.

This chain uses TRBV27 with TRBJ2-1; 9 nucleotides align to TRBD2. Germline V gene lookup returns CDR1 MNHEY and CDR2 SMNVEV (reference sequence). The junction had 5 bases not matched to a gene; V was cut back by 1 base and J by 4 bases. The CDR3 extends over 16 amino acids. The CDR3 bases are TGTGCCAGCAGTTTATTAGGCGGGAGGGCTTACAATGAGCAGTTCTTC. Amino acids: CASSLLGGRAYNEQFF.

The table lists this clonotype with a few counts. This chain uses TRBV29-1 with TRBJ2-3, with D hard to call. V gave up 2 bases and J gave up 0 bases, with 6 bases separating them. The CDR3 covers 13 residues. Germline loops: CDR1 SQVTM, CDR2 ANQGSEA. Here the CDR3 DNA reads TGCAGCGTTGAACCCGCTAGCACAGATACGCAGTATTTT. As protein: CSVEPASTDTQYF.

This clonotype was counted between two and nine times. CDR3 nucleotide sequence: TGTGCCAGCAGTTACGACTCTTACACAGGGTTGAGCACAGATACGCAGTATTTT. Amino acids: CASSYDSYTGLSTDTQYF. The chain employs TRBV6-2 or TRBV6-3 and TRBJ2-3; TRBD1 might be the D (6 bases). Germline lookup yields CDR1 MNHEY and CDR2 SVGEGT. Trimming pared 2 bases from V and 0 bases from J, leaving 18 bases between. The CDR3 has 18 residues.

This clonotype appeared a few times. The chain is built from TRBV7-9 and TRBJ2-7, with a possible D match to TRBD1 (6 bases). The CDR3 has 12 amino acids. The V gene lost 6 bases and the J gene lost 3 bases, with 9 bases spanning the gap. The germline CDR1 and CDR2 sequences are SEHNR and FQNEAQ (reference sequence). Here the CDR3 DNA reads TGTGCCAGCAGTACAGGGTTCTACGAGCAGTACTTC. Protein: CASSTGFYEQYF.

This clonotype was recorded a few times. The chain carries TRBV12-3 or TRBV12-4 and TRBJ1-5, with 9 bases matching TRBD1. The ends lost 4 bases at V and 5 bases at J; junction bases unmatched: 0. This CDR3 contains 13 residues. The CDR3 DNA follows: TGTGCCAGCAGTTGGGACAGGGATCAGCCCCAGCATTTT. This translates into CASSWDRDQPQHF.